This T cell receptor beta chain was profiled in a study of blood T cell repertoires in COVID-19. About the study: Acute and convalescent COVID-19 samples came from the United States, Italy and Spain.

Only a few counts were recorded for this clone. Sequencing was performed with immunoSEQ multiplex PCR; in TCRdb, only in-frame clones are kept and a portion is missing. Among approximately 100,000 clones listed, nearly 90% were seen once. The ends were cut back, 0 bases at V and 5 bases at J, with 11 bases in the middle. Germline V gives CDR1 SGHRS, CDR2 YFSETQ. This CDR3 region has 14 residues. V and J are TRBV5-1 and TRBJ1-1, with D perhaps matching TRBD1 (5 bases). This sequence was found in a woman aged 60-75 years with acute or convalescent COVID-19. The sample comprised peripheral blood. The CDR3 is CASSLAGGGTEAFF. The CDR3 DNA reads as TGCGCCAGCAGCTTGGCCGGGGGAGGGACTGAAGCTTTCTTT.